The rows below give T cell receptor beta chains drawn from one sample of a study of response to subunit inactivated influenza vaccine. TCRdb recomputed calls from the RT-PCR reads with MiXCR, one row per CDR3 protein. The sample carries over 750,000 distinct CDR3 sequences, 21% recorded once. Sequenced material: PBMCs from blood, taken roughly 5 days after vaccination. Receptors were obtained from a man in his forties or fifties who received an inactivated influenza vaccine. Both conserved end residues are part of each CDR3. Size values are once, few and many counts, or a class for expanded clones, and some rows have none.

j_call	cdr3_length	v_call	clone_size	cdr3_aa
TRBJ2-2	17	TRBV24-1	-	CATSDPTPGRYTGELFF
TRBJ1-1	16	TRBV5-6	-	CASSLDLTGERTEAFF
TRBJ2-3	15	TRBV7-2	few	CASSLAGIGADTQYF
TRBJ1-2	15	TRBV6-5	-	CASSYGGSTEDGYTF
TRBJ2-2	15	TRBV12-3/TRBV12-4	few	CASTPRQGAGGELFF
TRBJ2-3	15	TRBV20-1	-	CSARDGSPGLDTQYF
TRBJ2-1	14	TRBV20-1	few	CSATTSGRYNEQFF
TRBJ1-1	11	TRBV2	-	CASSEKVEAFF
TRBJ2-1	15	TRBV6-2/TRBV6-3	few	CASSLGLRISPEQFF
TRBJ2-7	17	TRBV5-1	few	CASSGSRGIAGTYEQYF
TRBJ2-7	13	TRBV20-1	-	CSVNWARTNEQYF
TRBJ2-1	12	TRBV5-1	-	CASRLGRGEQFF
TRBJ2-3	14	TRBV5-1	once	CASSLGDYPRVMYF
TRBJ2-7	15	TRBV6-2/TRBV6-3	few	CASSYSTGIAYEQYF
TRBJ1-6	15	TRBV9	many	CASSVVPGTGSPLHF
TRBJ2-5	17	TRBV7-9	few	CASSSFSGDRYQETQYF
TRBJ2-1	15	TRBV5-1	-	CASSLVAESYNEQFF
TRBJ1-4	13	TRBV7-9	-	CASSSDTGEKLFF
TRBJ2-3	15	TRBV28	-	CASSFSGSGTDTQYF